This TCR beta chain emerged from a study of blood T cell repertoires in COVID-19. Turning to the study itself: From the United States, Italy and Spain came samples of acute and convalescent COVID-19. PBMCs, B-cell-depleted T cells, or T cells provided the cDNA or gDNA that made up the material.

Authors' methods: Estimates of nucleated cell counts were drawn from the amplification of reference gene primers. Assay used: immunoSEQ multiplex PCR; TCRdb lists only in-frame clones, some missing. Clone size and V and J calls were adopted from that table, with D and trimming inferred from the DNA. The sample lists 53,000 or so clones; 75% to 80% were seen once. CDR1 SGDLS and CDR2 YYNGEE come from the germline V gene. V was pared by 0 bases and J by 7 bases, with 5 bases between. There are 13 residues in the CDR3. The clonotype comes from a man in his sixties or seventies with active or convalescent COVID-19. The source material was peripheral blood. The chain has TRBV9 and TRBJ1-6; D not resolved. CDR3 sequence reads: CASSVERNSPLHF. In nucleotides, the CDR3 is TGTGCCAGCAGCGTAGAGCGGAATTCACCCCTCCACTTT.